What follows describes a single T cell receptor (beta chain). Its antigen is unknown. Base qualities are not at hand, and no much larger clone is one base apart. These data are taken from a study of blood T cell repertoires in COVID-19 (dated by TCRdb to 2019 to 2021). Context from the whole study: Samples from collaborators originated in the United States, Italy and Spain and spanned both the acute and convalescent phases of COVID-19. The prospective study material was composed of cDNA or gDNA derived from T cells, B-cell-depleted T cells, or PBMCs. The dataset comprised deeply sampled blood TCRbeta repertoires from subjects exposed to, actively infected with, or recovered from COVID-19. The repertoires were released in a freely available public database intended as a resource for research on the immune response to SARS-CoV-2. Samples came from the ongoing ImmuneRACE study (first 160 participants) plus 1,254 subjects from 6 global collaborators. A de-identified subject ID, COVID-19 status, age in years and sex were almost always included in the sample metadata. HLA class I and class II types, where available, came from metadata supplied by the sample provider rather than from assay-based typing. Beyond this particular receptor, the publication reports: Clinical and demographic metadata were provided uncurated, with the amount varying by source and participant.

The CDR3, cysteine through phenylalanine, is 14 amino acids long. Kept here is only the CDR3 DNA, which spans 42 bases and is read in frame from base 1. As encoded in the germline V gene, CDR1 is WSHSY while CDR2 is SAAADI. For this chain, trimming is 5 bases at the V end and 4 bases at the J end, and the number of junction bases without a gene match is 4. The immunoSEQ Assay, a bias-controlled multiplex PCR, was used to amplify TCRbeta CDR3 regions from genomic DNA. From the authors' description of their analysis: The number of nucleated cells in each sample was estimated from the amplification of reference gene primers within the assay. To quantify the absolute abundance of each unique TCRbeta CDR3 rearrangement, sequence reads were collapsed and filtered. For each sample, productive Simpson clonality was calculated as the square root of Simpson's diversity index across productive rearrangements. Held by TCRdb, this immuneACCESS table contains in-frame sequences only and omits some clones. Under half of the omission traces to an unresolved V gene where checked; the cause of the rest is unknown. V and J calls plus clone size are reproduced from that table; the DNA served to infer D and trimming. Within this sample are some 430,000 clones, with 90% of them counted one time only. The ten largest clones add up to roughly 0.66% of the sample.

In the prospective study, participants were roughly 18 to 100 years old, resided in 25 or so geographic areas of the United States, and were enrolled through a virtual design. In the prospective study, participants were assigned to cohorts based on the clinical history participants reported in a screening survey and a study questionnaire. For ImmuneRACE Cohort 3, a participant was defined as recovered based on two consecutive negative NP/OP PCR tests, clearance by a healthcare professional, or resolution of symptoms. Each participant in the prospective study had whole blood, serum and a nasopharyngeal or oropharyngeal swab collected by mobile phlebotomists. Participants in the prospective study had the option to provide additional blood draws and questionnaires over an approximately 2-month period. Before DNA extraction, prospective study blood samples were shipped either frozen or at room temperature.

The clonotype was recovered from a man in his late teens or twenties who had recovered from COVID-19. Sequences were obtained from PBMCs or T cells enriched from blood (not recorded which). The rearrangement joined TRBV10-2 to TRBJ2-7; 11 junctional bases match TRBD2. DNA sequence: TGCGCCAGCAGTTTAGCGGGGGGGCCATACGAGCAGTACTTC. This translates into CASSLAGGPYEQYF.